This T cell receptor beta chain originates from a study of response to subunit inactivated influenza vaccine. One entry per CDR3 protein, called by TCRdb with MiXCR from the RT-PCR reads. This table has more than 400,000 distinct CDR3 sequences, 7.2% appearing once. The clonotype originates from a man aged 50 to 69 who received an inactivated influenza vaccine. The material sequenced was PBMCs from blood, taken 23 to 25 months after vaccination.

The CDR3 nucleotides read TGTGCCAGCAGCCAAGAGGACAGAAAAGAGACCCAGTACTTC. Its protein is CASSQEDRKETQYF. This chain uses TRBV3-1 with TRBJ2-5, with D possibly being TRBD1 (6 bases). The germline gives CDR1 LGHDT, CDR2 YNNKEL (reference sequence). The CDR3 runs 14 residues. V was pared by 0 bases and J by 3 bases, with 8 bases between.